This T cell receptor (beta chain) was observed in a study of T cell repertoires in cytomegalovirus infection. In the study overall: Public signatures in TCR beta pointed to CMV infection and matching HLA type. Findings and caveats of the study: Pooled public TCR beta family frequency picked out CMV carriers with the relevant HLA. Dominating the ex vivo response were HLA-C-restricted CMV-specific TCR beta clonotypes.

The ends were cut back, 3 bases at V and 2 bases at J, with 18 bases in the middle. CDR3 length: 17 residues. Germline V gene data show CDR1 as SGHVS and CDR2 as FQNEAQ. TCRdb fed the reads into MiXCR, producing one record per CDR3 protein. In the table there are roughly 150,000 distinct CDR3 sequences, roughly 18% of which are singletons. About this clonotype itself: Its target is not known.

The chain employs TRBV7-8 and TRBJ2-3; D remains unclear. The sample taken for sequencing was CD8+ T cells from PBMCs. The receptor was derived from a human donor in good health (CMV status not recorded). Some clones in this sample may be carry-over from other donors' samples. CDR3 sequence reads: CASSFPVLGLVTDTQYF. DNA for the CDR3: TGTGCCAGCAGCTTCCCAGTTCTCGGGCTTGTCACAGATACGCAGTATTTT.